The rows below give T cell receptor beta chains drawn from one sample of a study of blood T cell repertoires in COVID-19. Sequencing used immunoSEQ multiplex PCR; TCRdb keeps in-frame clones, though not all of them. In the table there are approximately 240,000 clones, around 90% of which are singletons. Sequencing was done on a sample of PBMCs or T cells enriched from blood (not recorded which). The receptors originated from a woman aged 18-29 years who had recovered from COVID-19. Each CDR3 is given with its conserved first and last residue. The D gene is left open where the match is weak. Some rows have no size entry. The others give once, few or many, or a class for an expanded clone.

V	J	size	D	DNA	CDR3
TRBV4-2	TRBJ2-7	-	TRBD2	TGTGCCAGCAGCCAAGGGAAACCCTCAGCGGGGGCCGCCTACGAGCAGTACTTC	CASSQGKPSAGAAYEQYF
TRBV20-1	TRBJ2-1	-	-	TGCAGTGCTAGTAGGGGGAGGGCGCTGAATGAGCAGTTCTTC	CSASRGRALNEQFF
TRBV10-3	TRBJ1-1	-	-	TGTGCCAGCGGAAGGAACACTGAAGCTTTCTTT	CASGRNTEAFF
TRBV7-2	TRBJ2-2	-	TRBD2	TGTGCCAGCAGCTCATTGAGCGGGGGCCCCGGGGAGCTGTTTTTT	CASSSLSGGPGELFF
TRBV5-1	TRBJ1-1	-	-	TGCGCCAGCAGCACGGGACTGGGAGCTTTCTTT	CASSTGLGAFF
TRBV18	TRBJ2-7	-	-	TGTGCCAGCTCACCACCCGGACTGCAGGCTCTCGAGCAGTACTTC	CASSPPGLQALEQYF
TRBV12-5	TRBJ2-2	few	-	TGTGCTAGTGGTTTACCAGGGATGGCCGGGGAGCTGTTTTTT	CASGLPGMAGELFF
TRBV25-1	TRBJ1-2	-	-	TGTGCCAGCAGTGAAGGTACAGCCTCTAACTATGGCTACACCTTC	CASSEGTASNYGYTF
TRBV5-8	TRBJ1-2	-	TRBD1	TGTGCCAGCAGCCGGGACAGGAGTCAGAACTATGGCTACACCTTC	CASSRDRSQNYGYTF
TRBV6-1	TRBJ2-2	-	TRBD1	TGTGCCAGCAGTGAAAGGGACAGGGGAAGAACCGGGGAGCTGTTTTTT	CASSERDRGRTGELFF
TRBV27	TRBJ2-1	-	-	TGTGCCAGCAGTTTTGGGGGGTATAATGAGCAGTTCTTC	CASSFGGYNEQFF
TRBV7-8	TRBJ2-1	once	TRBD2	TGTGCCAGCAGCTTAGGGCGGGAGCCTCCCAAGGGTGAGCAGTTCTTC	CASSLGREPPKGEQFF
TRBV3-1/TRBV3-2	TRBJ2-1	-	-	TGTGCCAGCAGCCGGGACTGGAGCTCCTACAATGAGCAGTTCTTC	CASSRDWSSYNEQFF
TRBV10-1	TRBJ1-5	-	-	TGCGCCAGCAGTGAGGAGTTACCGCGGGATCAGCCCCAGCATTTT	CASSEELPRDQPQHF
TRBV7-6	TRBJ2-7	-	TRBD2	TGTGCCAGCAGCTCGGGAGGGGGTTCCTACGAGCAGTACTTC	CASSSGGGSYEQYF
TRBV18	TRBJ2-5	once	-	TGTGCCAGCTCACCAAACAGTCCTCCCCCGGAGACCCAGTACTTC	CASSPNSPPPETQYF
TRBV5-6	TRBJ2-2	-	-	TGTGCCAGCAGCTCCGGGACACTTAACACCGGGGAGCTGTTTTTT	CASSSGTLNTGELFF
TRBV24-1	TRBJ1-2	-	TRBD1	TGTGCCACCAGTGGCCTACAGGGGGATCCAAACTATGGCTACACCTTC	CATSGLQGDPNYGYTF
TRBV11-2	TRBJ1-6	-	-	TGTGCCAGCAGCTTACACGTGTCGGGTTTCGGTTATAATTCACCCCTCCACTTT	CASSLHVSGFGYNSPLHF
TRBV19	TRBJ1-5	-	-	TGTGCCAGTAGTATGGCTAGCAATCAGCCCCAGCATTTT	CASSMASNQPQHF
TRBV2	TRBJ1-2	-	TRBD1	TGTGCCAGCAGTCGGGACAGTAACTATGGCTACACCTTC	CASSRDSNYGYTF
TRBV27	TRBJ2-7	-	TRBD2	TGTGCCAGCATCGGGACTAGCGGCGTTGGATCTACGTACGAGCAGTACTTC	CASIGTSGVGSTYEQYF
TRBV10-3	TRBJ1-2	-	TRBD1	TGTGCCATCAGGGGGGACAGCGCGAATGGCTACACCTTC	CAIRGDSANGYTF
TRBV18	TRBJ2-7	few	TRBD2	TGTGCCAGCTCTTGGACTAGCGGGAGAGCCTACGAGCAGTACTTC	CASSWTSGRAYEQYF
TRBV6-5	TRBJ2-7	-	-	TGTGCCAGCAGATACCAGGGGCCCTCGGACGAGCAGTACTTC	CASRYQGPSDEQYF
TRBV18	TRBJ1-2	-	-	TGTGCCAGCTCACCCCGCCGGGAGGGGACCTATGGCTACACCTTC	CASSPRREGTYGYTF